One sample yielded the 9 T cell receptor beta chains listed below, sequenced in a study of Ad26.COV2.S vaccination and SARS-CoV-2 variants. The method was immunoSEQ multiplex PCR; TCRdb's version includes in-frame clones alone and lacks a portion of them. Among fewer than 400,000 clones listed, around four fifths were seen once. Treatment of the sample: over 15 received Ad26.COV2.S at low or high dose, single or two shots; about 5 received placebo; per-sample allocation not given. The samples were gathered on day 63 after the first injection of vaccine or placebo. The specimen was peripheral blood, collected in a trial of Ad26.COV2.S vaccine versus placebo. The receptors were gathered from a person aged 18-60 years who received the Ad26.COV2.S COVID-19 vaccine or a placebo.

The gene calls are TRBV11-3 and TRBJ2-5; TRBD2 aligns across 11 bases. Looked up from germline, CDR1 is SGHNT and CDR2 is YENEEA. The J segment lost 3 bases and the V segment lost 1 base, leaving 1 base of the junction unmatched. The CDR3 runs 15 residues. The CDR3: CASSLGGLAEETQYF. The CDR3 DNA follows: TGTGCCAGCAGCTTAGGGGGACTAGCGGAAGAGACCCAGTACTTC.

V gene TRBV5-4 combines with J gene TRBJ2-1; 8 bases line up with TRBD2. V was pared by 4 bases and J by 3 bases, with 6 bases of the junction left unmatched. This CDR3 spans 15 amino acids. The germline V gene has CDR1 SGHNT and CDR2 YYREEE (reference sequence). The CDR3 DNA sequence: TGTGCCAGCAGCCGCCCCGGGGGGGTCTACAATGAGCAGTTCTTC. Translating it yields CASSRPGGVYNEQFF. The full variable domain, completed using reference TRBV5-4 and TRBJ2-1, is ETGVTQSPTHLIKTRGQQVTLRCSSQSGHNTVSWYQQALGQGPQFIFQYYREEENGRGNFPPRFSGLQFPNYSSELNVNALELDDSALYLCASSRPGGVYNEQFFGPGTRLTVL.

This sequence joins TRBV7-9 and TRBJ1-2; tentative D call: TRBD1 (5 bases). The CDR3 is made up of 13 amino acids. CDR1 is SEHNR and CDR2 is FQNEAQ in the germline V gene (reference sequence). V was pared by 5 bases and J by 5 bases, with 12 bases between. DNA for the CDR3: TGTGCCAGCAGCCCAGGGAGGCAATATGGCTACACCTTC. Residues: CASSPGRQYGYTF.

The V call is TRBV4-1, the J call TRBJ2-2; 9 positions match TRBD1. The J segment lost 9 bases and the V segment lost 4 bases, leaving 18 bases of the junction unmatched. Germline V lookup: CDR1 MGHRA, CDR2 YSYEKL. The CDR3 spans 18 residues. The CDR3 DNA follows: TGCGCCAGCAGCCCCAACCTCAGACAGGGGGTCTTTAGGCGGGAGCTGTTTTTT. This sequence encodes CASSPNLRQGVFRRELFF.

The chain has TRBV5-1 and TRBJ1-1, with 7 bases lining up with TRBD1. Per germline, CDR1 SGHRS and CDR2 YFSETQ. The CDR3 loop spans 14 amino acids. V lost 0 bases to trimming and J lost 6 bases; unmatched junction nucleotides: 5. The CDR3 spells CASSLATGAPEAFF. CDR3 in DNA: TGCGCCAGCAGCTTGGCAACAGGGGCCCCTGAAGCTTTCTTT.

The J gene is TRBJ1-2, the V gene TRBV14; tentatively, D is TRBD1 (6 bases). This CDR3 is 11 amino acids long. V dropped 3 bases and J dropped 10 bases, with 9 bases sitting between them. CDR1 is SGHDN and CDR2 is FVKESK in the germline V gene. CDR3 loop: CASSQNRVYTF. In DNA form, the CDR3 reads TGTGCCAGCAGCCAGAACAGGGTCTACACCTTC.

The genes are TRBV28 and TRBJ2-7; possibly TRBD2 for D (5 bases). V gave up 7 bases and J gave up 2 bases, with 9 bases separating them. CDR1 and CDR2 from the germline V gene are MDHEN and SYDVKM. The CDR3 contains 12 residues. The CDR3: CASMVGTYEQYF. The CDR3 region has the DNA TGTGCCAGCATGGTCGGGACCTACGAGCAGTACTTC.

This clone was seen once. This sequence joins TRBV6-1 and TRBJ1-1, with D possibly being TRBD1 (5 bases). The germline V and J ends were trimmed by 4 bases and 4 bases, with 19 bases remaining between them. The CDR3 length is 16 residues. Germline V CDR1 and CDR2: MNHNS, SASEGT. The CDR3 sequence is CASSGLPGRVGTEAFF. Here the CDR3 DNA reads TGTGCCAGCAGTGGCCTACCCGGCAGGGTCGGCACTGAAGCTTTCTTT.

For the CDR3, the DNA is TGTGCCAGCAGCTTGTTCCGGGGACCGGGGATGAACACTGAAGCTTTCTTT. Translated, it gives CASSLFRGPGMNTEAFF. The V gene is TRBV5-5, the J gene TRBJ1-1; possibly TRBD1 for D (5 bases). With 1 base removed from V and 0 bases from J, the gap between germline ends came to 16 bases. Germline lookup yields CDR1 SGHKS and CDR2 YYEKEE (reference sequence). The length of the CDR3 is 17 residues. The full variable domain, in which reference TRBV5-5 and TRBJ1-1 provide the parts outside the CDR3, is DAGVTQSPTHLIKTRGQQVTLRCSPISGHKSVSWYQQVLGQGPQFIFQYYEKEERGRGNFPDRFSARQFPNYSSELNVNALLLGDSALYLCASSLFRGPGMNTEAFFGQGTRLTVV.